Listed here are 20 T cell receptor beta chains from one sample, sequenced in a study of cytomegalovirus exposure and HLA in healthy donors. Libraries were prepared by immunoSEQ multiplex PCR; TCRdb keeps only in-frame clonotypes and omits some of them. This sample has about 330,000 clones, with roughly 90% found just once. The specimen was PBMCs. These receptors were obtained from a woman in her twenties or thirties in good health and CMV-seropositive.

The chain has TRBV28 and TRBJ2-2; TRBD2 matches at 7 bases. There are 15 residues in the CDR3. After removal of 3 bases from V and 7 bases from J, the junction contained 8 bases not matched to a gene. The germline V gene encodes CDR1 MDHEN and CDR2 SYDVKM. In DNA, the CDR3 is TGTGCCAGCAGTTTCGGCGGGAGTGGTGGCGGGGAGCTGTTTTTT. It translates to CASSFGGSGGGELFF.

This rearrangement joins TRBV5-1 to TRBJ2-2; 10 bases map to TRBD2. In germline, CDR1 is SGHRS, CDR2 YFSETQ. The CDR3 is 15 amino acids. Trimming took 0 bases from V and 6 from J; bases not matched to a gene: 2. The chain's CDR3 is CASSLVAGGSGELFF. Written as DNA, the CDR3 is TGCGCCAGCAGCTTGGTAGCGGGAGGTTCCGGGGAGCTGTTTTTT.

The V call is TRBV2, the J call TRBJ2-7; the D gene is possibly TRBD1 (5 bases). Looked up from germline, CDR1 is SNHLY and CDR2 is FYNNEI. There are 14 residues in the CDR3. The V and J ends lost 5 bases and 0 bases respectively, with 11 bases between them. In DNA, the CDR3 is TGTGCCAGCAGTCCAGACAGCATCTCCTACGAGCAGTACTTC. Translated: CASSPDSISYEQYF.

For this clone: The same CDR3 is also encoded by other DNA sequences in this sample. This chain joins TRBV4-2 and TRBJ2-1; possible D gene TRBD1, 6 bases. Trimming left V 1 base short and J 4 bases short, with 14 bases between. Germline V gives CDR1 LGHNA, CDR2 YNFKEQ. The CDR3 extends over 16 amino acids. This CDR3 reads CASSQASGQGYNEQFF. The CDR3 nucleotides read TGTGCCAGCAGCCAAGCATCGGGACAAGGATACAATGAGCAGTTCTTC.

Here the CDR3 DNA reads TGTGCCAGCAGCTTAGAAGGGGGACAGGAGGTATCTTACAATGAGCAGTTCTTC. It codes for CASSLEGGQEVSYNEQFF. The V gene is TRBV7-6, the J gene TRBJ2-1; TRBD1 aligns across 8 bases. From germline, CDR1 is SGHVS and CDR2 FNYEAQ. Germline trimming cut 1 base from V and 4 bases from J; bases unmatched to any gene: 12. This CDR3 has 18 amino acids.

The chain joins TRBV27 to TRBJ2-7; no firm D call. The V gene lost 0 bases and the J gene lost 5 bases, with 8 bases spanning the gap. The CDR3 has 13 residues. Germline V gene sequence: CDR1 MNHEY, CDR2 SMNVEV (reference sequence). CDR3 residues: CASSLSTQNEQYF. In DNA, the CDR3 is TGTGCCAGCAGTTTATCGACCCAAAACGAGCAGTACTTC.

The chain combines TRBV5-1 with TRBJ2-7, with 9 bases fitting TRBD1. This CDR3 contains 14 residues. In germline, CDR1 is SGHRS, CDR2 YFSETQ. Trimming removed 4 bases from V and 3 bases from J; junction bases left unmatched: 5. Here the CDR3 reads CASSPDRGIYEQYF. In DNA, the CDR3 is TGCGCCAGCAGCCCGGACAGGGGAATCTACGAGCAGTACTTC.

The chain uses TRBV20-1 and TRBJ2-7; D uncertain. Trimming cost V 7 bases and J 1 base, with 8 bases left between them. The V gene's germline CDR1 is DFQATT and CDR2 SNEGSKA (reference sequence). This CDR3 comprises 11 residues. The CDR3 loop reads CSVGFSYEQYF. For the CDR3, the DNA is TGCAGTGTGGGCTTTTCCTACGAGCAGTACTTC.

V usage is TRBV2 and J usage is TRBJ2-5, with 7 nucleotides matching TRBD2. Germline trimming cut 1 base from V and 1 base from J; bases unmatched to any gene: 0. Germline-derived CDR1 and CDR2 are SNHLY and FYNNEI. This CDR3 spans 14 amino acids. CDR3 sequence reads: CASSEGTSQETQYF. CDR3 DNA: TGTGCCAGCAGTGAAGGGACTAGCCAAGAGACCCAGTACTTC.

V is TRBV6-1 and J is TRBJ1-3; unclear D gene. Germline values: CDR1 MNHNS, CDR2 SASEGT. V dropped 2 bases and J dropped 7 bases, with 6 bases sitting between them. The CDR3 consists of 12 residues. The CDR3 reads CASSEWGNTIYF. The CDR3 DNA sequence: TGTGCCAGCAGTGAATGGGGTAACACCATATATTTT.

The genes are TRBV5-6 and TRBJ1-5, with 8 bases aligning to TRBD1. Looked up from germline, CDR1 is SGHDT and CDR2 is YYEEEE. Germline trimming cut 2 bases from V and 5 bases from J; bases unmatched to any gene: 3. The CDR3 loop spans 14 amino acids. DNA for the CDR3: TGTGCCAGCAGCTTCGGACAGGGAGATCAGCCCCAGCATTTT. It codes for CASSFGQGDQPQHF.

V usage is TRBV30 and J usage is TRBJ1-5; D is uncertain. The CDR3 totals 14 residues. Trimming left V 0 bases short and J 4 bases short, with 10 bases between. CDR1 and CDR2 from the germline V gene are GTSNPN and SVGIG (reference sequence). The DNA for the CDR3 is TGTGCCTGGAGTGTACAACAGCAAAATCAGCCCCAGCATTTT. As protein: CAWSVQQQNQPQHF.

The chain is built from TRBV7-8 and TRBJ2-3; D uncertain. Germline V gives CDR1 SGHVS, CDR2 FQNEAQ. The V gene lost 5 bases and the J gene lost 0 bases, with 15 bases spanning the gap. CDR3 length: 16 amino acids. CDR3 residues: CASSTIDSPSTDTQYF. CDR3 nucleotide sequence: TGTGCCAGCAGCACGATAGACTCTCCTAGCACAGATACGCAGTATTTT.

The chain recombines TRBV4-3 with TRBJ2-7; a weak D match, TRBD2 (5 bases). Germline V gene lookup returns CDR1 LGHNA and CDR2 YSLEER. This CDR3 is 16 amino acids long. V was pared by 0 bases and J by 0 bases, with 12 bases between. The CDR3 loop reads CASSQEAAASSYEQYF. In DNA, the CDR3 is TGCGCCAGCAGCCAAGAAGCAGCGGCTAGCTCCTACGAGCAGTACTTC.

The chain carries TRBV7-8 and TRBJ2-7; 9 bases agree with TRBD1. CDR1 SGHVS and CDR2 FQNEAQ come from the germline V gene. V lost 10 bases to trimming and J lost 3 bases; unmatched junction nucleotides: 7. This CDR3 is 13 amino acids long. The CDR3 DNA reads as TGTGCCACTAACCGGGACAGGGTCTACGAGCAGTACTTC. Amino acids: CATNRDRVYEQYF.

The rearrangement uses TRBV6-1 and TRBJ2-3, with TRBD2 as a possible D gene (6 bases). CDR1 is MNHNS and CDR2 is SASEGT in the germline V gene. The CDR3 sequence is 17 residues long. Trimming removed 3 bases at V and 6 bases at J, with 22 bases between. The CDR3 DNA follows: TGTGCCAGCAGTGACTGGGGACTTCCTCAAAGGCGGGATACGCAGTATTTT. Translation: CASSDWGLPQRRDTQYF.

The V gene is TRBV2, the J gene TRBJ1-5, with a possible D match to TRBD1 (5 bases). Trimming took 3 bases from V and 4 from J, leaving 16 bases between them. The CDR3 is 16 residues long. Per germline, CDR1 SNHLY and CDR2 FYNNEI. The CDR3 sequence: CASSDLGPSPNQPQHF. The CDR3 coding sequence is TGTGCCAGCAGTGATTTGGGACCCTCCCCGAATCAGCCCCAGCATTTT.

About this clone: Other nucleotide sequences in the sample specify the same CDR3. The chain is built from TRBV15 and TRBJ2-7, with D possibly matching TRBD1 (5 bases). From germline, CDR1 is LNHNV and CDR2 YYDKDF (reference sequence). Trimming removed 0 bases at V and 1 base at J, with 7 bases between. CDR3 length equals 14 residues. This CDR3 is CATSRDRQSYEQYF. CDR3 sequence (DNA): TGTGCCACCAGCAGAGACCGACAGTCCTACGAGCAGTACTTC.

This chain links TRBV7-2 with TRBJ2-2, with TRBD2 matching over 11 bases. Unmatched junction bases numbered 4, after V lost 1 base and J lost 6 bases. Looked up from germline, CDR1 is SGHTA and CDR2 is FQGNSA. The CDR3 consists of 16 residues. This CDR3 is CASSLVLAGGPGELFF. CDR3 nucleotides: TGTGCCAGCAGCTTAGTCCTAGCGGGGGGTCCCGGGGAGCTGTTTTTT.

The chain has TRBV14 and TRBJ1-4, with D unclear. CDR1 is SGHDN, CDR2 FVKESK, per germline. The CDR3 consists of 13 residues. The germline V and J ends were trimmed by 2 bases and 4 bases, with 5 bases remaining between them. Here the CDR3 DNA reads TGTGCCAGCAGCCAAAGGCGTAATGAAAAACTGTTTTTT. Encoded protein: CASSQRRNEKLFF. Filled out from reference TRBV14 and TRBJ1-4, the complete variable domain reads EAGVTQFPSHSVIEKGQTVTLRCDPISGHDNLYWYRRVMGKEIKFLLHFVKESKQDESGMPNNRFLAERTGGTYSTLKVQPAELEDSGVYFCASSQRRNEKLFFGSGTQLSVL.